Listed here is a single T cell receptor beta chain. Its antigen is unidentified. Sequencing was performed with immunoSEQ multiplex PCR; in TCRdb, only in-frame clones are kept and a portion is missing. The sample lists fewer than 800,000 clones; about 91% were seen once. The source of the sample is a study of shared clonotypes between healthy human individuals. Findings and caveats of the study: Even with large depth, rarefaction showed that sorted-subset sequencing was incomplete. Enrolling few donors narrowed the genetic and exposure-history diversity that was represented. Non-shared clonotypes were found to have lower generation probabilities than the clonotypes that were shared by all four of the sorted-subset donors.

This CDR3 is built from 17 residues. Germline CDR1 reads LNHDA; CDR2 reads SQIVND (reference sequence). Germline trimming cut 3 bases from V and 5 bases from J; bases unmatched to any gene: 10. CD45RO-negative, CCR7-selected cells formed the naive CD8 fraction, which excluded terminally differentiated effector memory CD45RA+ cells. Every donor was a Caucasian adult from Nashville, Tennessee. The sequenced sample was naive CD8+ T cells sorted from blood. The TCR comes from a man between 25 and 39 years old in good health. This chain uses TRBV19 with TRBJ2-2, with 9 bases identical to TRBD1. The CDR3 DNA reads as TGTGCCAGTAGTATTTCCGGGACAGGGCTTGGGACCGGGGAGCTGTTTTTT. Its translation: CASSISGTGLGTGELFF.